Listed below are T cell receptor beta chains from one sample, sequenced in a study of T cells in localized non-small cell lung cancer. The repertoire was sequenced with immunoSEQ multiplex PCR; TCRdb's copy has only in-frame clones and lacks some. The profile shows about 33,000 clones, 92% of them singletons. The material sequenced was peripheral blood, taken before any cancer treatment. These receptor sequences come from a female donor at least 60 years old with stage I lung adenocarcinoma. The CDR3 runs from the conserved cysteine through the conserved F or W. The order of the fields is CDR3 protein, CDR3 DNA, J gene, D gene, CDR3 length, V gene, clone size. D genes are given only for firm matches. Where a row states a size, it is once, few, many or the class of an expanded clone; other rows omit it.

CASSLGAGHTGELFF	TGCGCCAGCAGCTTGGGAGCGGGACACACCGGGGAGCTGTTTTTT	TRBJ2-2	TRBD2	15	TRBV5-1	.
CASSGGVNSPLHF	TGTGCCAGTAGTGGGGGGGTCAATTCACCCCTCCACTTT	TRBJ1-6	.	13	TRBV19	.
CASSTIHRDSSYEQYF	TGTGCCAGCAGTACCATTCACCGGGACAGCTCCTACGAGCAGTACTTC	TRBJ2-7	TRBD1	16	TRBV27	.
CASRFQGPNYGYTF	TGTGCCAGCAGATTCCAGGGACCGAACTATGGCTACACCTTC	TRBJ1-2	.	14	TRBV6-6	.
CSVLDVQRGETQYF	TGCAGCGTCCTAGACGTTCAACGCGGGGAGACCCAGTACTTC	TRBJ2-5	.	14	TRBV29-1	.
CASRGQGEQFF	TGTGCCAGCAGGGGACAGGGTGAGCAGTTCTTC	TRBJ2-1	TRBD1	11	TRBV6-8	.
CSVGVSETQYF	TGCAGCGTGGGAGTTTCGGAGACCCAGTACTTC	TRBJ2-5	.	11	TRBV29-1	.
CASSLYGPYEQYF	TGTGCCAGCAGTTTATATGGTCCCTACGAGCAGTACTTC	TRBJ2-7	.	13	TRBV28	.
CASSYGLTGANVLTF	TGTGCCAGCAGTTACGGGCTCACTGGGGCCAACGTCCTGACTTTC	TRBJ2-6	.	15	TRBV6-6	.
CASSLSGGDGYGYTF	TGTGCCAGCAGCCTATCTGGTGGAGATGGGTATGGCTACACCTTC	TRBJ1-2	.	15	TRBV7-2	.
CASSLLLKHVNYGYTF	TGTGCCAGCAGTTTATTATTAAAGCACGTTAACTATGGCTACACCTTC	TRBJ1-2	.	16	TRBV28	.
CASSIGNWDTGELFF	TGTGCCAGTAGTATTGGGAATTGGGACACCGGGGAGCTGTTTTTT	TRBJ2-2	.	15	TRBV19	.
CASSERTSGSSGEQYF	TGCGCCAGCAGTGAAAGGACTAGCGGGTCCTCGGGGGAGCAGTACTTC	TRBJ2-7	TRBD2	16	TRBV10-1	.
CASRTEADTQYF	TGTGCCAGCAGGACGGAGGCAGATACGCAGTATTTT	TRBJ2-3	.	12	TRBV6-1	.
CASSLRVAETAHFEAFF	TGTGCCAGCAGCTTGAGGGTCGCCGAGACAGCCCACTTCGAAGCTTTCTTT	TRBJ1-1	.	17	TRBV5-6	.
CASSSGIQGADSPLHF	TGTGCCAGCAGCTCGGGAATTCAGGGGGCGGACTCACCCCTCCACTTT	TRBJ1-6	TRBD1	16	TRBV5-8	.
CASTQGGGTETQYF	TGTGCCAGTACACAGGGAGGAGGGACAGAGACCCAGTACTTC	TRBJ2-5	.	14	TRBV7-8	once
CASSIQDGGLNTIYF	TGTGCCAGCAGCATCCAGGACGGGGGCTTAAACACCATATATTTT	TRBJ1-3	.	15	TRBV9	few
CASSPPGGAQPQHF	TGTGCCAGCTCACCACCGGGGGGGGCTCAGCCCCAGCATTTT	TRBJ1-5	.	14	TRBV18	.
CASRGLSYEQYF	TGTGCCAGCAGGGGATTGTCCTACGAGCAGTACTTC	TRBJ2-7	.	12	TRBV6-5	.
CASNLWGAGYTF	TGTGCCAGCAACCTATGGGGGGCTGGCTACACCTTC	TRBJ1-2	.	12	TRBV6-1	.